Listed here are 29 T cell receptor beta chains from one sample, sequenced in a study of T cell repertoires in cytomegalovirus infection. MiXCR was run by TCRdb on the reads, yielding one entry per CDR3 protein. The sample includes about 830,000 distinct CDR3 sequences, over 25% of them seen just once. These receptors have no known antigen. The sample was cultured CD8+ T cells from PBMCs, taken from culture after CMV antigen stimulation. The receptors derive from a human donor in good health (CMV status not recorded). Some clones in this sample may be carry-over from other donors' samples.

This clonotype has at least ten counts. The J gene is TRBJ2-7, the V gene TRBV7-8; the match to TRBD2 covers 7 bases. The germline gives CDR1 SGHVS, CDR2 FQNEAQ. V dropped 2 bases and J dropped 0; count of bases not matched to a gene: 7. The CDR3 is 16 amino acids. CDR3 DNA sequence: TGTGCCAGCAGCTTATTGGGGGGGATGAGCTCCTACGAGCAGTACGTC. Its translation is CASSLLGGMSSYEQYV.

The CDR3 loop reads CASSVNKGGAPYEQYV. CDR3 nucleotide sequence: TGTGCCAGCAGTGTTAATAAGGGGGGCGCTCCATACGAGCAGTACGTC. The chain carries TRBV2 and TRBJ2-7; TRBD1 or TRBD2 may be the D gene (6 bases each). CDR1 SNHLY and CDR2 FYNNEI come from the germline V gene. Trimming stripped 4 bases from V and 4 bases from J, with 20 bases between. CDR3 length equals 16 residues.

This clonotype occurred a few times. DNA for the CDR3: TGTGCCACCAGTGAACCTAGCGGGGGTCTCACAGATACGCAGTATTTT. This translates into CATSEPSGGLTDTQYF. The chain carries TRBV24-1 and TRBJ2-3, with 10 nucleotides matching TRBD2. This CDR3 has 16 amino acids. Germline lookup yields CDR1 KGHDR and CDR2 SFDVKD. V was clipped by 4 bases and J by 2 bases; unmatched bases: 5.

This sequence joins TRBV11-3 and TRBJ2-3; D is uncertain. Germline assignment: CDR1 SGHNT and CDR2 YENEEA. V dropped 4 bases and J dropped 1 base, with 9 bases sitting between them. This CDR3 is built from 14 residues. CDR3 bases: TGTGCCAGCAGCTCCCGCTCGGGCACAGATACGCAGTATTTT. It yields the protein CASSSRSGTDTQYF.

The genes are TRBV6-2 or TRBV6-3 and TRBJ2-1; D gene ambiguous. CDR1 and CDR2 (germline): MNHEY, SVGEGT. CDR3 length equals 16 residues. V was shortened by 2 bases and J by 3 bases, with 14 bases between the two germline ends. CDR3 sequence: CASSYPPRRLYNEQFF. DNA for the CDR3: TGTGCCAGCAGTTACCCCCCAAGGCGCCTCTACAATGAGCAGTTCTTC.

The rearrangement joins TRBV6-1 to TRBJ1-3; TRBD1 might be the D (6 bases). The CDR3 is 15 residues long. The germline CDR1 and CDR2 sequences are MNHNS and SASEGT. The V end lost 0 bases, the J end lost 9 bases, and 15 bases lay between the germline ends. CDR3 coding DNA: TGTGCCAGCAGTGAAGCGCCGGACAGCCGAGGCACCATATATTTT. As protein: CASSEAPDSRGTIYF.

Regarding this clonotype: Compared with germline, one end of the junction differs, possibly owing to a read error. The V and J genes are TRBV9 and TRBJ1-5; the D is unclear. The germline V gene has CDR1 SGDLS and CDR2 YYNGEE. This CDR3 has 15 residues. CDR3 amino acids: CASSITENPNQPQHF. The CDR3, as DNA: TGTGCCAGCAGCATCACAGAAAACCCAAATCAGCCCCAACATTTT.

This clonotype was detected ten times or more. V gene TRBV7-2 combines with J gene TRBJ2-1; D possibly uses TRBD1 or TRBD2 (7 bases each). The CDR3 length is 15 residues. V lost 4 bases to trimming and J lost 3 bases, with 13 bases between them. CDR1 is SGHTA and CDR2 is FQGNSA in the germline V gene. CDR3 loop: CASSSSGTDYNEQFF. The CDR3 coding sequence is TGTGCCAGCAGCTCCAGCGGGACAGACTACAATGAGCAGTTCTTC.

This clonotype was counted a few times. This chain connects TRBV4-2 to TRBJ1-3, with TRBD1 as a possible D gene (5 bases). The CDR3 length is 15 residues. Between the trimmed V and J ends, which lost 0 bases and 2 bases, there was a span of 8 bases. Germline V lookup: CDR1 LGHNA, CDR2 YNFKEQ. CDR3 loop: CASSQDRDPGNTIYF. CDR3 coding DNA: TGTGCCAGCAGCCAAGACAGGGATCCTGGAAACACCATATATTTT.

The chain combines TRBV28 with TRBJ2-3, with 9 positions matching TRBD2. This CDR3 region has 14 residues. J lost 4 bases, V lost 8 bases, and 7 bases had no gene match. Germline V gene data show CDR1 as MDHEN and CDR2 as SYDVKM. CDR3 region: CASDQRGAADTQYF. The CDR3 bases are TGTGCCAGCGACCAGCGGGGGGCCGCAGATACGCAGTATTTT.

This clonotype was found many times. The genes are TRBV11-2 and TRBJ2-5; D remains ambiguous. CDR1 is SGHAT, CDR2 FQNNGV, per germline. V shed 0 bases and J shed 2 bases, with 4 bases lying between them. CDR3 length: 13 amino acids. The chain's CDR3 is CASSLDPQETQYF. The CDR3 bases are TGTGCCAGCAGCTTAGACCCGCAAGAGACCCAGTACTTC.

This chain links TRBV10-3 with TRBJ2-7; D gene uncertain. The CDR3 runs to 14 residues. V was cut by 5 bases and J by 2 bases, with 13 bases left in between. The germline CDR1 and CDR2 sequences are ENHRY and SYGVKD. The DNA for the CDR3 is TGTGCCATCAGTCCAGACTTCTCCCCCTACGAGCAGTACTTC. Its translation is CAISPDFSPYEQYF.

This clonotype was observed a handful of times. This rearrangement joins TRBV5-6 to TRBJ2-1; no clear D. Germline CDR1 SGHDT, CDR2 YYEEEE. The CDR3 contains 15 residues. With 4 bases removed from V and 0 bases from J, the gap between germline ends came to 11 bases. In DNA, the CDR3 is TGTGCCAGCAGCGATATAAAGCGCTCCTACAATGAGCAGTTCTTC. Translated, it gives CASSDIKRSYNEQFF.

With respect to this clonotype: Possible read error: a much larger clone is one base away. The chain uses TRBV7-2 and TRBJ1-5; no firm D call. The CDR3 runs to 17 residues. V lost 1 base and J lost 0, with 13 bases in between. Germline V lookup: CDR1 SGHTA, CDR2 FQGNSA. CDR3 coding DNA: TGTGCCAGCAGCTTAGTGGGTGGGAGAGATAGCAATCAGCCCCAGCATTTT. Protein sequence: CASSLVGGRDSNQPQHF.

The CDR3 bases are TGTGCCAGCAGGCCGGGACAGGGGTGGTCCTACGAGCAGTACGTC. It encodes CASRPGQGWSYEQYV. The chain links TRBV6-8 to TRBJ2-7, with 10 nucleotides matching TRBD1. Unmatched junction bases numbered 6, after V lost 6 bases and J lost 1 base. The length of the CDR3 is 15 residues. Germline V lookup: CDR1 MNHGY, CDR2 SAAAGT.

The CDR3 spells CASSPEDRNEKLFF. The CDR3 region has the DNA TGTGCCAGCAGCCCAGAGGACAGAAATGAAAAACTGTTTTTT. The J gene is TRBJ1-4, the V gene TRBV7-2; tentatively, D is TRBD1 (6 bases). Trimming took 5 bases from V and 5 from J, leaving 12 bases between them. Germline assignment: CDR1 SGHTA and CDR2 FQGNSA. This CDR3 is built from 14 residues. Variable domain in full (rest from reference TRBV7-2 and TRBJ1-4): GAGVSQSPSNKVTEKGKDVELRCDPISGHTALYWYRQSLGQGLEFLIYFQGNSAPDKSGLPSDRFSAERTGGSVSTLTIQRTQQEDSAVYLCASSPEDRNEKLFFGSGTQLSVL.

CDR3 DNA: TGTGCCAGCAGTTACTCGAAGGGGGGGCTAAGCAATCAGCCCCAGCATTTT. Amino acid sequence: CASSYSKGGLSNQPQHF. The chain couples TRBV6-6 to TRBJ1-5, with D possibly matching TRBD1 (6 bases). Germline V lookup: CDR1 MNHNY, CDR2 SVGAGI (reference sequence). V lost 0 bases and J 1 base, leaving 13 bases between the germline ends. CDR3 length: 17 residues.

The genes are TRBV7-6 and TRBJ1-3; 7 nucleotides line up with TRBD1. The CDR3 extends over 18 amino acids. CDR1 and CDR2 from the germline V gene are SGHVS and FNYEAQ. V dropped 7 bases and J dropped 6; count of bases not matched to a gene: 21. The CDR3 is CASTSIGTDFFTENTIYF. Written as DNA, the CDR3 is TGTGCCAGCACCTCAATCGGGACAGACTTTTTTACCGAAAACACCATATATTTT.

This chain links TRBV9 with TRBJ1-6; D gene uncertain. CDR3 length: 14 amino acids. CDR1 and CDR2 (germline): SGDLS, YYNGEE. Trimming took 1 base from V and 1 from J, leaving 3 bases between them. This CDR3 is CASSVMSYNSPLHF. The CDR3 nucleotides read TGTGCCAGCAGCGTAATGTCCTATAATTCACCCCTCCACTTT. The full variable domain, completed using reference TRBV9 and TRBJ1-6, is DSGVTQTPKHLITATGQRVTLRCSPRSGDLSVYWYQQSLDQGLQFLIQYYNGEERAKGNILERFSAQQFPDLHSELNLSSLELGDSALYFCASSVMSYNSPLHFGNGTRLTVT.

In this sample, this clonotype turned up a few times. The chain links TRBV5-4 to TRBJ2-5, with a tentative D call TRBD2 (5 bases). V shed 0 bases and J shed 1 base, with 19 bases lying between them. The germline gives CDR1 SGHNT, CDR2 YYREEE (reference sequence). The CDR3 runs to 18 residues. This chain's CDR3 is CASSLAEGVYGPQETQYF. DNA of the CDR3: TGTGCCAGCAGCTTGGCCGAGGGAGTTTACGGGCCCCAAGAGACCCAGTACTTC. Full variable domain (outside the CDR3, taken from reference TRBV5-4 and TRBJ2-5): ETGVTQSPTHLIKTRGQQVTLRCSSQSGHNTVSWYQQALGQGPQFIFQYYREEENGRGNFPPRFSGLQFPNYSSELNVNALELDDSALYLCASSLAEGVYGPQETQYFGPGTRLLVL.

This clonotype was picked up a small number of times. This rearrangement joins TRBV10-2 to TRBJ1-6, with D possibly TRBD1 on 5 matching bases. CDR1 and CDR2 from the germline V gene are WSHSY and SAAADI. This CDR3 region has 15 residues. Trimming took off 7 bases at V and 8 bases at J, with 18 bases between the two ends. CDR3 coding DNA: TGCGCCAGCACACAGGTGATGGGGTCCGATTCACCCCTCCACTTT. Encoded protein: CASTQVMGSDSPLHF.

The sample holds a few counts of this clonotype. The V gene is TRBV10-3, the J gene TRBJ1-5, with 7 positions matching TRBD1. Trimming removed 6 bases from V and 0 bases from J; junction bases left unmatched: 5. The CDR3 spans 15 residues. The V gene's germline CDR1 is ENHRY and CDR2 SYGVKD. The CDR3 bases are TGTGCCATCAGGGGACAGCAAAATAGCAATCAGCCCCAGCATTTT. This codes for CAIRGQQNSNQPQHF.

This clonotype was observed a handful of times. The chain links TRBV6-5 to TRBJ2-7; D is uncertain. Per the germline V gene, CDR1 is MNHEY and CDR2 is SVGAGI. This CDR3 contains 14 residues. V gave up 0 bases and J gave up 3 bases, with 9 bases separating them. CDR3 in DNA: TGTGCCAGCAGTTACTCGAACACAGACTACGAGCAGTACTTC. This sequence encodes CASSYSNTDYEQYF.

This clonotype was picked up a small number of times. The chain links TRBV12-5 to TRBJ2-1; TRBD2 aligns across 9 bases. Germline CDR1 is LGHNT and CDR2 is FRNRAP. The V segment lost 4 bases and the J segment 1 base; nucleotides outside the gene matches: 11. This CDR3 has 18 residues. The CDR3 loop reads CASGSYGLATLSYNEQFF. The CDR3 DNA follows: TGTGCTAGTGGTTCGTATGGACTAGCGACTTTGTCCTACAATGAGCAGTTCTTC.

There are many counts of this clonotype. The chain uses TRBV7-6 and TRBJ1-2; TRBD1 matches 9 bases. V dropped 5 bases and J dropped 8; count of bases not matched to a gene: 6. The germline V gene encodes CDR1 SGHVS and CDR2 FNYEAQ. There are 13 residues in the CDR3. CDR3 residues: CASSVRTGEGYTF. CDR3 bases: TGTGCCAGCAGCGTACGGACAGGGGAGGGCTACACCTTC.

This clonotype has only one observation. The CDR3 carries no conserved terminal phenylalanine or tryptophan, so it likely arises from a read error. The chain has TRBV29-1 and TRBJ2-3; 9 bases agree with TRBD1. V dropped 4 bases and J dropped 6; count of bases not matched to a gene: 8. This CDR3 comprises 14 residues. Per germline, CDR1 SQVTM and CDR2 ANQGSEA. CDR3 in DNA: TGCAGCGTTGCAAAACAGGGGGCGATCGATACGCAGTATTAT. Its protein product is CSVAKQGAIDTQYY.

This clonotype was picked up a small number of times. The CDR3 protein is CAISESASGGARNEQFF. The DNA of the CDR3 is TGTGCCATCAGTGAGTCTGCTAGCGGGGGGGCAAGGAATGAGCAGTTCTTC. The chain is built from TRBV10-3 and TRBJ2-1; 12 bases agree with TRBD2. V lost 0 bases, J lost 7 bases, and 7 bases stayed unmatched. Germline loops: CDR1 ENHRY, CDR2 SYGVKD. The CDR3 loop spans 17 amino acids.

The chain uses TRBV7-6 and TRBJ1-2; a weak D match, TRBD1 (6 bases). The CDR3 totals 15 residues. The V end was cut by 5 bases, the J end by 2 bases, with 15 bases between. The V gene's germline CDR1 is SGHVS and CDR2 FNYEAQ. The CDR3 coding sequence is TGTGCCAGCAGCGTGCCTGGACAGAAGAACTATGGCTACACCTTC. Translated, it gives CASSVPGQKNYGYTF.

The count of this clonotype is one. The rearrangement links TRBV6-5 to TRBJ2-6; no clear D. The CDR3 is made up of 17 amino acids. Germline CDR1 and CDR2: MNHEY and SVGAGI. With 2 bases removed from V and 0 bases from J, the gap between germline ends came to 11 bases. This CDR3 is CASSYGLPSSGANVLTF. The CDR3 DNA reads as TGTGCCAGCAGTTACGGGCTGCCGAGCTCTGGGGCCAACGTCCTGACTTTC.